A selection of T cell receptor beta chains follows, all from one sample in a study of vaccination and CD4 T cells after COVID-19. For these receptors, no antigen is known. One entry per CDR3 protein, called by TCRdb with MiXCR from the PCR reads. The sample records 5,500 to 7,000 distinct CDR3 sequences, under 60% being singletons. The sequenced material came from CD4+ T cells from blood, cultured in vitro. The receptors shown here come from a human donor in good health. The CDR3 runs from the conserved cysteine through the conserved F or W. The D gene is left open where the match is weak. Clone size is given for some rows only: seen once, a few or many times, or a class if the clone is expanded.

>TRBV11-2|TRBJ1-1|17|.|.
CASSDRGWGGVNTEAFF
TGTGCCAGCAGCGATAGGGGCTGGGGGGGGGTGAACACTGAAGCTTTCTTT
>TRBV19|TRBJ2-5|15|TRBD1|.
CASKLSGTEKETQYF
TGTGCCAGCAAACTCTCCGGGACAGAGAAAGAGACCCAGTACTTC
>TRBV14|TRBJ2-1|16|TRBD2|.
CASSLLGLAGGNEQFF
TGTGCCAGCAGCCTCCTGGGACTAGCGGGAGGCAATGAGCAGTTCTTC
>TRBV20-1|TRBJ1-2|15|.|few
CSATSDPLKNAGYTF
TGCAGTGCTACATCCGACCCGCTGAAAAATGCTGGCTACACCTTC
>TRBV15|TRBJ1-6|13|.|few
CATSTGRSSPLHF
TGTGCCACCAGCACAGGGCGGAGTTCACCCCTCCACTTT
>TRBV7-2|TRBJ2-2|15|.|.
CASSLVPIATGELFF
TGTGCCAGCAGCTTAGTCCCGATTGCGACCGGGGAGCTGTTTTTT
>TRBV7-2|TRBJ1-5|15|TRBD1|few
CASSLVAGGGQPQHF
TGTGCCAGCAGCTTAGTGGCAGGGGGTGGTCAGCCCCAGCATTTT
>TRBV23-1|TRBJ2-5|15|.|.
CASTPRWGPQETQYF
TGCGCCAGCACACCTCGATGGGGTCCCCAAGAGACCCAGTACTTC
>TRBV20-1|TRBJ1-1|15|TRBD1|.
CSARTGQMMNTEAFF
TGCAGTGCTAGAACGGGACAGATGATGAACACTGAAGCTTTCTTT
>TRBV30|TRBJ1-2|14|TRBD1|.
CAWGRAGGLYGYTF
TGTGCCTGGGGACGCGCAGGGGGCCTCTATGGCTACACCTTC
>TRBV10-3|TRBJ1-5|15|TRBD1|.
CAIRGDRDSNQPQHF
TGTGCCATCAGAGGGGACAGGGATAGCAATCAGCCCCAGCATTTT
>TRBV20-1|TRBJ2-3|17|TRBD2|.
CSATPGLAGGPEDTQYF
TGCAGTGCTACTCCGGGACTAGCGGGAGGGCCAGAAGATACGCAGTATTTT
>TRBV7-9|TRBJ2-1|18|.|.
CASSLVEGSGLPRGEQFF
TGTGCCAGCAGCTTAGTAGAGGGTTCCGGACTCCCAAGGGGTGAGCAGTTCTTC
>TRBV15|TRBJ1-2|14|.|.
CATRRGAKVEGYTF
TGTGCCACCAGGCGGGGGGCGAAAGTGGAGGGCTACACCTTC
>TRBV5-1|TRBJ1-2|12|.|.
CASKAGAYGYTF
TGCGCCAGCAAAGCAGGGGCCTATGGCTACACCTTC
>TRBV5-1|TRBJ1-2|16|TRBD1|.
CASSVTGTGGDYGYTF
TGCGCCAGCAGCGTGACCGGGACAGGGGGCGACTATGGCTACACCTTC